Below are 21 T cell receptor beta chains sequenced from a single sample in a study of CXCR3-negative and CXCR3-positive naive CD8 T cells. UMI-labeled TRB cDNA libraries were prepared by 5' RACE. Reprocessing the 5' RACE reads, TCRdb reports a single entry for every CDR3 protein and omits DNA. The table for this sample gives tens of thousands of distinct CDR3 sequences. Sequenced material: memory CD8+ T cells from blood. All receptors come from a human donor in good health. Some clones in this sample may be carry-over from other donors' samples.

J is TRBJ2-7 and V is TRBV29-1. Germline CDR1 is SQVTM and CDR2 is ANQGSEA. This CDR3 has 12 amino acids. Here the CDR3 reads CSVEDTSYEQYF.

By frequency, this clonotype is medium-sized (0.01 to 0.1%). This rearrangement joins TRBV5-1 to TRBJ1-2; the TCRdb call, TRBD1, lacks DNA for checking. The V gene's germline CDR1 is SGHRS and CDR2 YFSETQ. CDR3 length equals 17 residues. CDR3 region: CASTPTPTVQPGYGYTF. The variable domain in full, completed from reference TRBV5-1 and TRBJ1-2, reads KAGVTQTPRYLIKTRGQQVTLSCSPISGHRSVSWYQQTPGQGLQFLFEYFSETQRNKGNFPGRFSGRQFSNSRSEMNVSTLELGDSALYLCASTPTPTVQPGYGYTFGSGTRLTVV.

The chain joins TRBV6-2 or TRBV6-3 to TRBJ2-1; TCRdb calls TRBD1, which cannot be checked without DNA. The CDR3 is 14 amino acids. Germline CDR1 and CDR2: MNHEY and SVGEGT. The CDR3: CASSRGQDPQDPFF.

The rearrangement joins TRBV6-2 or TRBV6-3 to TRBJ2-5; TCRdb reports TRBD1, a call that lacks DNA to check it against. The CDR3 has 16 amino acids. Germline loops: CDR1 MNHEY, CDR2 SVGEGT. The chain's CDR3 is CASSGPLAEPQETQYF.

V and J are TRBV7-9 and TRBJ1-1. CDR1 is SEHNR and CDR2 is FQNEAQ in the germline V gene (reference sequence). The CDR3 totals 14 residues. CDR3 sequence reads: CASSLLQGYTEAFF.

This sequence joins TRBV5-1 and TRBJ2-2; the D gene TCRdb calls, TRBD1, cannot be checked with no DNA. The germline V gene has CDR1 SGHRS and CDR2 YFSETQ. This CDR3 region has 16 residues. CDR3 region: CASSLFSGGITGELFF.

V is TRBV29-1 and J is TRBJ2-5. The CDR3 has 14 amino acids. CDR1 SQVTM and CDR2 ANQGSEA come from the germline V gene. CDR3: CSGGSLRGQETQYF.

The CDR3 here is CASSLAGRGVTGELFF. The chain has TRBV5-4 and TRBJ2-2; lacking DNA, the TRBD2 call made by TCRdb goes unchecked. This CDR3 comprises 16 residues. The germline V gene has CDR1 SGHNT and CDR2 YYREEE (reference sequence). The full variable domain, with the rest looked up from reference TRBV5-4 and TRBJ2-2, is ETGVTQSPTHLIKTRGQQVTLRCSSQSGHNTVSWYQQALGQGPQFIFQYYREEENGRGNFPPRFSGLQFPNYSSELNVNALELDDSALYLCASSLAGRGVTGELFFGEGSRLTVL.

This chain joins TRBV6-2 or TRBV6-3 and TRBJ2-7. CDR1 and CDR2 (germline): MNHEY, SVGEGT. This CDR3 contains 14 residues. The CDR3 loop is CASSYRQSSYEQYF.

The chain employs TRBV6-2 or TRBV6-3 and TRBJ2-2. The CDR3 spans 15 residues. Germline V CDR1 and CDR2: MNHEY, SVGEGT. The CDR3 here is CASSYSIEVTGELFF.

The chain joins TRBV7-6 to TRBJ2-1; TCRdb picks TRBD2, but there is no DNA to check that call. The CDR3 loop spans 15 amino acids. From germline, CDR1 is SGHVS and CDR2 FNYEAQ. The CDR3 is CTSSPSLAGSNEQFF.

The chain combines TRBV5-6 with TRBJ2-1; TCRdb's assignment of TRBD1 cannot be checked, as there is no DNA. Germline V gene sequence: CDR1 SGHDT, CDR2 YYEEEE. The CDR3 covers 11 residues. The CDR3 spells CASRSPHEQFF.

The chain recombines TRBV7-6 with TRBJ2-1; TCRdb's D call, TRBD1, is unchecked because there is no DNA. From germline, CDR1 is SGHVS and CDR2 FNYEAQ. This CDR3 is built from 16 residues. The CDR3 region is CASTPGGGYSYNEQFF.

The V call is TRBV29-1, the J call TRBJ2-2. In germline, CDR1 is SQVTM, CDR2 ANQGSEA. The CDR3 is 15 residues long. The CDR3 protein is CGVEWETANTGELLF.

V usage is TRBV11-2 and J usage is TRBJ2-5; TCRdb's D gene call, TRBD1, goes unchecked for lack of DNA. Per the germline V gene, CDR1 is SGHAT and CDR2 is FQNNGV. CDR3 length equals 18 residues. The CDR3 protein is CASSLGRERGPYQETQYF.

The rearrangement uses TRBV6-4 and TRBJ2-1; TCRdb returns TRBD2, unconfirmable since there is no DNA. The germline V gene encodes CDR1 MRHNA and CDR2 SNTAGT. The CDR3 covers 13 residues. CDR3: CASSDLLAGEQFF.

This chain links TRBV14 with TRBJ1-2; TCRdb returns TRBD1, unconfirmable since there is no DNA. Germline V gene sequence: CDR1 SGHDN, CDR2 FVKESK. The CDR3 extends over 12 amino acids. The CDR3 is CASSQRRTGRVF. Supplemented by reference TRBV14 and TRBJ1-2, the full variable domain reads EAGVTQFPSHSVIEKGQTVTLRCDPISGHDNLYWYRRVMGKEIKFLLHFVKESKQDESGMPNNRFLAERTGGTYSTLKVQPAELEDSGVYFCASSQRRTGRVFGSGTRLTVV.

J is TRBJ2-2 and V is TRBV28; TCRdb lists TRBD1, though no DNA is available to test this call. CDR3 length: 14 residues. CDR1 and CDR2 (germline): MDHEN, SYDVKM. The CDR3 sequence is CASSLLGVSGELFF.

The CDR3 sequence is CASSFRGGAEAFF. The chain uses TRBV28 and TRBJ1-1. From germline, CDR1 is MDHEN and CDR2 SYDVKM. This CDR3 has 13 amino acids.

The chain recombines TRBV5-8 with TRBJ2-7; the TCRdb call, TRBD1, lacks DNA for checking. The CDR3 is 17 residues long. Germline lookup yields CDR1 SGHTS and CDR2 YDEGEE. The chain's CDR3 is CASSQETGTGFIDEQYF. Drawing the rest from reference TRBV5-8 and TRBJ2-7, the complete variable domain is EAGVTQSPTHLIKTRGQQATLRCSPISGHTSVYWYQQALGLGLQFLLWYDEGEERNRGNFPPRFSGRQFPNYSSELNVNALELEDSALYLCASSQETGTGFIDEQYFGPGTRLTVT.

The chain joins TRBV10-3 to TRBJ2-5. CDR1 is ENHRY and CDR2 is SYGVKD in the germline V gene. This CDR3 contains 11 residues. The CDR3 spells CAISDTETQYF.